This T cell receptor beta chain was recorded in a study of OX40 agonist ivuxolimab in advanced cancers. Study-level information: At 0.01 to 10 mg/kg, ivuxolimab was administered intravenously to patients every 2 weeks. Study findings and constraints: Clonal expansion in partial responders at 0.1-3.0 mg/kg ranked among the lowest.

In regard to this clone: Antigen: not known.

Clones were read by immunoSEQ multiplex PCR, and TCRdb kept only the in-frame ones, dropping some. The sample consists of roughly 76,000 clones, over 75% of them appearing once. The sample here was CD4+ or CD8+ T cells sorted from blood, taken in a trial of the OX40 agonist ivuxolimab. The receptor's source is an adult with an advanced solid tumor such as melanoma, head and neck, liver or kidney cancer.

CDR3: CASSKSGETQYF. The CDR3 DNA reads TGTGCCAGTAGTAAGAGTGGAGAGACCCAGTACTTC. V is TRBV19 and J is TRBJ2-5; D remains unclear. The CDR3 covers 12 residues. Germline V lookup: CDR1 LNHDA, CDR2 SQIVND (reference sequence). Between the trimmed V and J ends, which lost 4 bases and 4 bases, there was a span of 7 bases.